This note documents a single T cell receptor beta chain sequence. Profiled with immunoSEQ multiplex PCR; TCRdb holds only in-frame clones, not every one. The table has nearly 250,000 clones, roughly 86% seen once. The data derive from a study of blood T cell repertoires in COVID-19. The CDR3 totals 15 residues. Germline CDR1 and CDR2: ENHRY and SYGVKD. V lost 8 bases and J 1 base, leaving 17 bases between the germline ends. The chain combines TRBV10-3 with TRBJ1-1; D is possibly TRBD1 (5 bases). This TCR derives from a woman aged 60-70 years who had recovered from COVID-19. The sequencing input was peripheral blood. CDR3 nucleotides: TGTGCCATCCGCAGTGGGGGAGGAAAGAACACTGAAGCTTTCTTT. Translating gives CAIRSGGGKNTEAFF.